One and the same sample provided the 17 T cell receptor beta chains below, sequenced in a study of OX40 agonist ivuxolimab in advanced cancers. Measured with immunoSEQ multiplex PCR; TCRdb has only the in-frame clones, and not every one. The top ten hold approximately 5.3% of the sample, which has around 77,000 clones, about 73% seen once. Material: CD4+ or CD8+ T cells sorted from blood, obtained in a trial of the OX40 agonist ivuxolimab. The receptors stem from an adult with an advanced solid tumor such as melanoma, head and neck, liver or kidney cancer.

The CDR3 sequence is CASRPGLANEQFF. The CDR3, as DNA: TGTGCCAGCAGACCCGGGCTAGCGAATGAGCAGTTCTTC. The V and J genes are TRBV6-5 and TRBJ2-1, with D possibly being TRBD2 (6 bases). Germline assignment: CDR1 MNHEY and CDR2 SVGAGI. The CDR3 has 13 amino acids. Trimming removed 6 bases from V and 7 bases from J, with 13 bases in between.

The CDR3 DNA reads as TGTGCCAGCAGGGTCACAGGGGGCGCGGGCTACGAGCAGTACTTC. Its translation: CASRVTGGAGYEQYF. The chain recombines TRBV7-9 with TRBJ2-7; TRBD1 matches at 9 bases. CDR1 is SEHNR, CDR2 FQNEAQ, per germline (reference sequence). The CDR3 runs to 15 residues. V gave up 6 bases and J gave up 3 bases; unmatched junction bases: 9.

The chain links TRBV18 to TRBJ1-2; a weak D match, TRBD1 (6 bases). The CDR3 contains 17 residues. Germline V lookup: CDR1 KGHSH, CDR2 LQKENI. Trimming took 2 bases from V and 4 from J, leaving 20 bases between them. This CDR3 is CASSPWGPGIAGYGYTF. The CDR3, as DNA: TGTGCCAGCTCACCATGGGGGCCAGGGATCGCGGGCTATGGCTACACCTTC.

The chain couples TRBV5-1 to TRBJ1-3; D is possibly TRBD1 (5 bases). The length of the CDR3 is 14 residues. The V end lost 4 bases, the J end lost 0 bases, and 8 bases lay between the germline ends. Germline V gene data show CDR1 as SGHRS and CDR2 as YFSETQ. The chain's CDR3 is CASSPDSSGNTIYF. CDR3 in DNA: TGCGCCAGCAGCCCCGACAGCTCTGGAAACACCATATATTTT. Full variable domain (rest looked up from reference TRBV5-1 and TRBJ1-3): KAGVTQTPRYLIKTRGQQVTLSCSPISGHRSVSWYQQTPGQGLQFLFEYFSETQRNKGNFPGRFSGRQFSNSRSEMNVSTLELGDSALYLCASSPDSSGNTIYFGEGSWLTVV.

This clone came up a few times. The chain carries TRBV6-5 and TRBJ2-2; D possibly corresponds to TRBD2 (5 bases). Trimming removed 3 bases at V and 3 bases at J, with 8 bases between. The germline gives CDR1 MNHEY, CDR2 SVGAGI. The CDR3 is made up of 14 amino acids. The DNA for the CDR3 is TGTGCCAGCAGTTATCGGGGTTACACCGGGGAGCTGTTTTTT. Its protein is CASSYRGYTGELFF.

The chain is built from TRBV5-1 and TRBJ2-3, with 7 bases that match TRBD1. Trimming cost V 2 bases and J 4 bases; bases outside gene matches: 4. The CDR3 runs 14 residues. Germline CDR1 SGHRS, CDR2 YFSETQ. The CDR3 nucleotides are TGCGCCAGCAGCTTCCGGACAGGTTCAGATACGCAGTATTTT. Protein sequence: CASSFRTGSDTQYF.

Only a few counts were recorded for this clone. This chain joins TRBV19 and TRBJ1-4, with D unresolved. The V gene's germline CDR1 is LNHDA and CDR2 SQIVND (reference sequence). CDR3 length: 15 amino acids. Trimming cost V 5 bases and J 6 bases, with 16 bases left between them. The CDR3 here is CASSPSSARHEKLFF. CDR3 nucleotide sequence: TGTGCCAGTAGTCCATCCTCAGCTCGGCATGAAAAACTGTTTTTT. Full variable domain (missing parts from reference TRBV19 and TRBJ1-4): DGGITQSPKYLFRKEGQNVTLSCEQNLNHDAMYWYRQDPGQGLRLIYYSQIVNDFQKGDIAEGYSVSREKKESFPLTVTSAQKNPTAFYLCASSPSSARHEKLFFGSGTQLSVL.

The rearrangement joins TRBV6-6 to TRBJ2-7, with D perhaps TRBD2 (5 bases). This CDR3 has 13 residues. CDR1 and CDR2 from the germline V gene are MNHNY and SVGAGI (reference sequence). Trimming cost V 2 bases and J 3 bases, with 8 bases left between them. Here the CDR3 DNA reads TGTGCCAGCAGTTACATGAGGGACTACGAGCAGTACTTC. Its translation is CASSYMRDYEQYF.

The gene calls are TRBV9 and TRBJ1-1; 9 positions match TRBD1. Germline-derived CDR1 and CDR2 are SGDLS and YYNGEE. V was clipped by 3 bases and J by 4 bases; unmatched bases: 7. The CDR3 spans 15 residues. The CDR3 DNA reads as TGTGCCAGCAGCGCGCGGACAGGGGAAGGCACTGAAGCTTTCTTT. Translation gives CASSARTGEGTEAFF. The full variable domain, completed using reference TRBV9 and TRBJ1-1, is DSGVTQTPKHLITATGQRVTLRCSPRSGDLSVYWYQQSLDQGLQFLIQYYNGEERAKGNILERFSAQQFPDLHSELNLSSLELGDSALYFCASSARTGEGTEAFFGQGTRLTVV.

The J gene is TRBJ2-3, the V gene TRBV28, with 7 bases fitting TRBD1. The CDR3 runs 16 residues. V lost 5 bases to trimming and J lost 1 base; unmatched junction nucleotides: 9. CDR1 and CDR2 (germline): MDHEN, SYDVKM. The CDR3 nucleotides read TGTGCCAGCAGTCCACAGGGGCCTCTCCGCACAGATACGCAGTATTTT. Amino acids: CASSPQGPLRTDTQYF.

The chain recombines TRBV5-1 with TRBJ1-1, with D possibly TRBD1 on 5 matching bases. Germline CDR1 is SGHRS and CDR2 is YFSETQ. The CDR3 spans 14 residues. The ends were cut back, 5 bases at V and 0 bases at J, with 11 bases in the middle. Here the CDR3 DNA reads TGCGCCAGCAGTCGACAGCTCATGAACACTGAAGCTTTCTTT. Residues: CASSRQLMNTEAFF.

The gene calls are TRBV7-2 and TRBJ2-2; TRBD1 might be the D (5 bases). Germline V gene lookup returns CDR1 SGHTA and CDR2 FQGNSA. V lost 4 bases to trimming and J lost 4 bases, with 16 bases between them. The CDR3 is 16 amino acids. The CDR3 DNA reads TGTGCCAGCAGCTCCTTGGGGCCAGGCTCCACCGGGGAGCTGTTTTTT. The encoded protein is CASSSLGPGSTGELFF.

This chain uses TRBV28 with TRBJ1-4, with D tentatively TRBD1 (5 bases). With 2 bases removed from V and 2 bases from J, the gap between germline ends came to 12 bases. CDR1 is MDHEN, CDR2 SYDVKM, per germline. The CDR3 contains 16 residues. The CDR3 bases are TGTGCCAGCAGTTTAATAGTTGGGGGGACTAATGAAAAACTGTTTTTT. Its protein product is CASSLIVGGTNEKLFF.

Here the CDR3 reads CASMDAGTKTQYF. In DNA, the CDR3 is TGTGCCAGCATGGATGCAGGAACAAAGACCCAGTACTTC. The rearrangement links TRBV6-6 to TRBJ2-5; D call uncertain. V lost 7 bases and J lost 6, with 15 bases in between. CDR3 length: 13 residues. Per the germline V gene, CDR1 is MNHNY and CDR2 is SVGAGI (reference sequence).

The chain uses TRBV27 and TRBJ2-7; 11 bases line up with TRBD1. V trimming: 3 bases; J trimming: 7 bases; junction bases outside the gene matches: 5. This CDR3 region has 14 residues. The V gene's germline CDR1 is MNHEY and CDR2 SMNVEV (reference sequence). The CDR3 spells CASSFGQGASEQYF. The CDR3 DNA reads TGTGCCAGCAGTTTCGGACAGGGGGCGAGTGAGCAGTACTTC.

A single count supports this clone. This chain uses TRBV29-1 with TRBJ1-3; maybe TRBD1 (6 bases). With 7 bases removed from V and 0 bases from J, the gap between germline ends came to 10 bases. The germline CDR1 and CDR2 sequences are SQVTM and ANQGSEA. This CDR3 has 13 residues. This chain's CDR3 is CSAVTGSGNTIYF. The DNA of the CDR3 is TGCAGCGCCGTGACAGGCTCTGGAAACACCATATATTTT.

This clone was found once. V usage is TRBV9 and J usage is TRBJ1-3; the D is unclear. The V gene lost 0 bases and the J gene lost 0 bases, with 13 bases spanning the gap. This CDR3 spans 17 amino acids. CDR1 is SGDLS, CDR2 YYNGEE, per germline. The CDR3 nucleotides read TGTGCCAGCAGCGTAGCCGGAGCCGGGAGCTCTGGAAACACCATATATTTT. It yields the protein CASSVAGAGSSGNTIYF.